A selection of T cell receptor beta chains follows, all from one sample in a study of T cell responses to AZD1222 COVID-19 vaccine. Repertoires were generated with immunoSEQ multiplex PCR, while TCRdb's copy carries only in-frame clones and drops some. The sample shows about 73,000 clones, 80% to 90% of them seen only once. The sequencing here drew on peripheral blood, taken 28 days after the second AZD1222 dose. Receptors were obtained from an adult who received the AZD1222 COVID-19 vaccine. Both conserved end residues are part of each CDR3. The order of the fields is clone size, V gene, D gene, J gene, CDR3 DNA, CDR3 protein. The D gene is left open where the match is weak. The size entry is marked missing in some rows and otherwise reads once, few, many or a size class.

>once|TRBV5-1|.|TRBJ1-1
TGCGCCAGCAGCTTCCAGATGAACACTGAAGCTTTCTTT
CASSFQMNTEAFF
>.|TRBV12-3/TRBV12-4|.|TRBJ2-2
TGTGCCAGCAGTTTGTCGGGGTTCGGGGAGCTGTTTTTT
CASSLSGFGELFF
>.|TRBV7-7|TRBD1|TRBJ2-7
TGTGCCAGCAGCCAAGGGACAGGCAACTACGAGCAGTACTTC
CASSQGTGNYEQYF
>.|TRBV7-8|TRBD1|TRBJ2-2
TGTGCCAGCAGCTTAGCGGGACAGGGCAACACCGGGGAGCTGTTTTTT
CASSLAGQGNTGELFF
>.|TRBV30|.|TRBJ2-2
TGTGCCTGGACCCCCACACCCACCGGGGAGCTGTTTTTT
CAWTPTPTGELFF
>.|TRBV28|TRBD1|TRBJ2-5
TGTGCCAGCAGTTCCATACAGGGGTCGACAGAGACCCAGTACTTC
CASSSIQGSTETQYF
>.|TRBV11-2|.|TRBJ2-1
TGTGCCAGCAGCGCACTGAGGGGGACCAACAATGAGCAGTTCTTC
CASSALRGTNNEQFF
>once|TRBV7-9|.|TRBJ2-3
TGTGCCTCCCTTCCCGTAGCAACAGATACGCAGTATTTT
CASLPVATDTQYF
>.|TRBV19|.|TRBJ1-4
TGTGCCAGTAGTAGGGCAGGGATTAATGAAAAACTGTTTTTT
CASSRAGINEKLFF
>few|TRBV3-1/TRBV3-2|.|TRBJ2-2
TGTGCCAGCAGCCAAGATGTCGGCAGGGCGGACACCGGGGAGCTGTTTTTT
CASSQDVGRADTGELFF
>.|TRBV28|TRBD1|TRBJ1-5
TGTGCCAGCACCGCCTCGGACAGGGGCGGGTTCCAGCCCCAGCATTTT
CASTASDRGGFQPQHF
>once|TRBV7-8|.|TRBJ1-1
TGTGCCAGCAGCTTGGACCTTTGGGGCACTGAAGCTTTCTTT
CASSLDLWGTEAFF
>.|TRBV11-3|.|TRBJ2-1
TGTGCCAGCAGCTCTCGGGGGACGGTATACAATGAGCAGTTCTTC
CASSSRGTVYNEQFF
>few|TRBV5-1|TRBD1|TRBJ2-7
TGCGCCAGCAGCTCACGACGGACAGGGAGGTCCTACGAGCAGTACTTC
CASSSRRTGRSYEQYF
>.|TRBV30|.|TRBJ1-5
TGTGCCTGGAGTCCCCCCAGCTATCAGCCCCAGCATTTT
CAWSPPSYQPQHF
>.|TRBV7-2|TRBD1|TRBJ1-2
TGTGCCAGCAGCTCCGCCGGGACAGGCCCTTATGGCTACACCTTC
CASSSAGTGPYGYTF